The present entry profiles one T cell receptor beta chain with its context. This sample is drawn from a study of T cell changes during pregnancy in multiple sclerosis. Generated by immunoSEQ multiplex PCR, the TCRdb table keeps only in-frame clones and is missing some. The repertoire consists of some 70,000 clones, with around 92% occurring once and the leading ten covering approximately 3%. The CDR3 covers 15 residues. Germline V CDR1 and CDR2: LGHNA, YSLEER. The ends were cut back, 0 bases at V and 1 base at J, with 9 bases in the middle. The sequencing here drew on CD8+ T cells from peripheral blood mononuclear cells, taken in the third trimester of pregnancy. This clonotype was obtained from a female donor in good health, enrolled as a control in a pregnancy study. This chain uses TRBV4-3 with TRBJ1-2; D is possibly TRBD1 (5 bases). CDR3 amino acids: CASSQDRGGNYGYTF. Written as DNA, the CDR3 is TGCGCCAGCAGCCAAGATCGGGGGGGTAACTATGGCTACACCTTC.